The 7 T cell receptor beta chains given below trace back to one sample, sequenced in a study of Ad26.COV2.S vaccination and SARS-CoV-2 variants. Specified treatment: 15 to 20 received Ad26.COV2.S at low or high dose, single or two shots; about 5 received placebo; per-sample allocation not given. On day 63 after the first injection, vaccine and placebo recipients gave samples. Produced via immunoSEQ multiplex PCR; TCRdb's table is partial and in-frame only. The sample carries under 550,000 clones, around nine tenths recorded once. Here the sequenced sample was peripheral blood, taken in a trial of Ad26.COV2.S vaccine versus placebo. The source of these receptors is a person aged 18 to 59 who received the Ad26.COV2.S COVID-19 vaccine or a placebo.

The J gene is TRBJ2-5, the V gene TRBV6-5; 8 positions agree with TRBD1. Germline-derived CDR1 and CDR2 are MNHEY and SVGAGI. V shed 6 bases, J shed 1 base, and the junction held 4 bases outside the gene matches. The CDR3 is 14 amino acids. CDR3 protein: CASRYTGGQETQYF. As DNA, the CDR3 is TGTGCCAGCAGATACACAGGGGGCCAAGAGACCCAGTACTTC.

This chain links TRBV3-1 (or the pseudogene TRBV3-2) with TRBJ2-1, with D possibly matching TRBD1 (6 bases). CDR1 is LGHDT, CDR2 YNNKEL, per germline (reference sequence). The length of the CDR3 is 15 residues. Trimming pared 0 bases from V and 13 bases from J, leaving 19 bases between. This CDR3 is CASSQEGDMKRTQFF. In DNA, the CDR3 is TGTGCCAGCAGCCAAGAGGGGGACATGAAGCGGACCCAGTTCTTC.

V and J are TRBV4-3 and TRBJ1-3; no clear D gene. The CDR3 covers 15 residues. The germline V gene has CDR1 LGHNA and CDR2 YSLEER. Between the trimmed V and J ends, which lost 2 bases and 2 bases, there was a span of 10 bases. This CDR3 is CASSQSPGTGNTIYF. The CDR3 DNA is TGCGCCAGCAGCCAATCTCCCGGGACTGGAAACACCATATATTTT.

A single count supports this clone. The chain combines TRBV4-2 with TRBJ2-2; 8 bases agree with TRBD2. V was pared by 1 base and J by 5 bases, with 3 bases of the junction left unmatched. Per germline, CDR1 LGHNA and CDR2 YNFKEQ. The CDR3 is made up of 15 amino acids. The CDR3 sequence: CASSQAGGPTGELFF. In DNA, the CDR3 is TGTGCCAGCAGCCAAGCGGGAGGGCCAACCGGGGAGCTGTTTTTT.

This chain connects TRBV6-5 to TRBJ2-1; 10 nucleotides line up with TRBD1. Trimming removed 5 bases from V and 7 bases from J; junction bases left unmatched: 8. The germline gives CDR1 MNHEY, CDR2 SVGAGI. The CDR3 length is 15 residues. This CDR3 is CASSQPGQGINEQFF. CDR3 nucleotides: TGTGCCAGCAGTCAACCGGGACAGGGGATTAATGAGCAGTTCTTC.

The chain is built from TRBV18 and TRBJ1-1; no clear D. In germline, CDR1 is KGHSH, CDR2 LQKENI. This CDR3 has 14 amino acids. V lost 6 bases and J 2 bases, leaving 13 bases between the germline ends. CDR3: CASSSVGRNTEAFF. The CDR3 region has the DNA TGTGCCAGCTCCTCGGTGGGGAGAAACACTGAAGCTTTCTTT. The full variable domain, in which reference TRBV18 and TRBJ1-1 provide the parts outside the CDR3, is NAGVMQNPRHLVRRRGQEARLRCSPMKGHSHVYWYRQLPEEGLKFMVYLQKENIIDESGMPKERFSAEFPKEGPSILRIQQVVRGDSAAYFCASSSVGRNTEAFFGQGTRLTVV.

The chain has TRBV6-2 or TRBV6-3 and TRBJ2-2; TRBD1 agrees at 9 bases. With 5 bases clipped from V and 7 bases from J, the junction kept 11 bases outside the gene matches. The germline V gene has CDR1 MNHEY and CDR2 SVGEGT. The CDR3 runs to 16 residues. As DNA, the CDR3 is TGTGCCAGCAGTCACGCCGGGACAGGGTATTTCGGGGAGCTGTTTTTT. This translates into CASSHAGTGYFGELFF.